Presented here are 22 T cell receptor beta chains from one specimen sequenced in a study of somatic mutations in cytotoxic T cells in rheumatoid arthritis. TCRdb keeps only in-frame clones here, not all; method: immunoSEQ multiplex PCR. The table has some 12,000 clones, 75% to 90% seen once. Sequences were obtained from CD8+ T cells sorted from blood. These receptors all come from a woman aged 60-75 years in good health.

The chain combines TRBV27 with TRBJ2-3, with D maybe TRBD2 (5 bases). V was pared by 5 bases and J by 0 bases, with 9 bases between. This CDR3 contains 14 residues. The V gene's germline CDR1 is MNHEY and CDR2 SMNVEV (reference sequence). CDR3 in DNA: TGTGCCAGCAGTAAACGGACTAGCACAGATACGCAGTATTTT. Amino acid sequence: CASSKRTSTDTQYF.

Written as DNA, the CDR3 is TGTGCCAGCAGCTTAGTAGCGGCCCCATATACGCAGTATTTT. Protein: CASSLVAAPYTQYF. The chain has TRBV7-9 and TRBJ2-3, with a weak D call TRBD2 (6 bases). V lost 1 base and J lost 7, with 12 bases in between. Germline loops: CDR1 SEHNR, CDR2 FQNEAQ (reference sequence). This CDR3 has 14 amino acids.

This clone is deemed medium-sized. The rearrangement uses TRBV30 and TRBJ2-1; 9 bases fit TRBD2. Germline V gene data show CDR1 as GTSNPN and CDR2 as SVGIG (reference sequence). With V trimmed by 7 bases and J by 4 bases, 8 bases remained unmatched. The CDR3 sequence is 14 residues long. CDR3 DNA sequence: TGTGCCTTACTTCTAGCGGGGAGATACAATGAGCAGTTCTTC. Its protein product is CALLLAGRYNEQFF.

Only a few counts were recorded for this clone. The gene calls are TRBV28 and TRBJ2-1; no clear D. This CDR3 is built from 12 residues. Germline values: CDR1 MDHEN, CDR2 SYDVKM. The V end was cut by 4 bases, the J end by 4 bases, with 5 bases between. CDR3 protein: CASSYLYNEQFF. CDR3 nucleotide sequence: TGTGCCAGCAGTTATCTGTACAATGAGCAGTTCTTC.

The chain has TRBV2 and TRBJ1-1; TRBD1 aligns across 7 bases. The junction had 7 bases not matched to a gene; V was cut back by 7 bases and J by 5 bases. The CDR3 runs to 13 residues. Germline V gene lookup returns CDR1 SNHLY and CDR2 FYNNEI. The CDR3 reads CASTPGGRTEAFF. The DNA for the CDR3 is TGTGCCAGCACCCCAGGGGGGAGGACTGAAGCTTTCTTT.

The chain links TRBV2 to TRBJ2-1; 12 positions agree with TRBD2. V lost 3 bases, J lost 8 bases, and 8 bases stayed unmatched. Germline V lookup: CDR1 SNHLY, CDR2 FYNNEI. The CDR3 consists of 16 residues. The DNA for the CDR3 is TGTGCCAGCAGTGACCCGACTAGCGGGGGAAGGGATGAGCAGTTCTTC. Protein: CASSDPTSGGRDEQFF.

The chain is built from TRBV7-2 and TRBJ2-1; D possibly corresponds to TRBD2 (6 bases). There are 14 residues in the CDR3. CDR1 and CDR2 (germline): SGHTA, FQGNSA. Trimming left V 2 bases short and J 4 bases short, with 9 bases between. The CDR3 bases are TGTGCCAGCAGCTTACCGGGAGTATACAATGAGCAGTTCTTC. This translates into CASSLPGVYNEQFF.

V usage is TRBV11-2 and J usage is TRBJ1-5; a possible D gene is TRBD1 (6 bases). V dropped 4 bases and J dropped 1 base, with 8 bases sitting between them. This CDR3 region has 14 residues. The germline V gene has CDR1 SGHAT and CDR2 FQNNGV. The CDR3 nucleotides are TGTGCCAGCAGCTCAGGACAGAGCAATCAGCCCCAGCATTTT. It specifies CASSSGQSNQPQHF.

The V gene is TRBV2, the J gene TRBJ2-1, with TRBD2 matching 15 bases. Germline-derived CDR1 and CDR2 are SNHLY and FYNNEI. This CDR3 region has 16 residues. J gave up 4 bases and V 7 bases, and 5 bases lay outside the gene matches. This chain's CDR3 is CASKGTSGGRYNEQFF. CDR3 DNA: TGTGCCAGCAAAGGGACTAGCGGGGGGCGTTACAATGAGCAGTTCTTC. Complete variable domain (other parts from reference TRBV2 and TRBJ2-1): EPEVTQTPSHQVTQMGQEVILRCVPISNHLYFYWYRQILGQKVEFLVSFYNNEISEKSEIFDDQFSVERPDGSNFTLKIRSTKLEDSAMYFCASKGTSGGRYNEQFFGPGTRLTVL.

J is TRBJ1-5 and V is TRBV10-2; D not certain. Germline V gene data show CDR1 as WSHSY and CDR2 as SAAADI. This CDR3 is 11 amino acids long. Between the trimmed V and J ends, which lost 2 bases and 11 bases, there was a span of 7 bases. CDR3 amino acids: CASSENAAQHF. The CDR3 region has the DNA TGCGCCAGCAGTGAGAATGCGGCCCAGCATTTT.

V gene TRBV6-1 combines with J gene TRBJ1-5; 11 bases line up with TRBD1. Losses at the gene ends were 6 bases for V and 6 bases for J; bases not matched to a gene: 7. The CDR3 runs 15 residues. Germline loops: CDR1 MNHNS, CDR2 SASEGT. The CDR3 here is CASSQMGQGGQPQHF. The CDR3 DNA reads TGTGCCAGCAGCCAAATGGGACAGGGGGGTCAGCCCCAGCATTTT.

The chain recombines TRBV6-5 with TRBJ2-1, with D uncertain. Germline-derived CDR1 and CDR2 are MNHEY and SVGAGI. Trimming took 0 bases from V and 12 from J, leaving 12 bases between them. The CDR3 sequence is 13 residues long. The CDR3 DNA is TGTGCCAGCAGTTACTCGAAGGTGGGCCCGCAGTTCTTC. Protein product: CASSYSKVGPQFF.

The V call is TRBV7-8, the J call TRBJ2-5; TRBD2 aligns across 11 bases. J lost 2 bases, V lost 5 bases, and 4 bases had no gene match. The CDR3 covers 15 residues. CDR1 is SGHVS, CDR2 FQNEAQ, per germline. The CDR3 sequence is CASSILAGEQETQYF. CDR3 DNA sequence: TGTGCCAGCAGCATACTAGCGGGGGAGCAAGAGACCCAGTACTTC.

In its sample, this clone was seen a few times. The V and J genes are TRBV2 and TRBJ2-3, with TRBD2 matching over 8 bases. The germline V gene encodes CDR1 SNHLY and CDR2 FYNNEI. The CDR3 runs 16 residues. J lost 0 bases, V lost 8 bases, and 10 bases had no gene match. CDR3 residues: CASVTLAASSTDTQYF. DNA of the CDR3: TGTGCCAGCGTAACACTAGCGGCGTCTAGCACAGATACGCAGTATTTT.

The rearrangement links TRBV2 to TRBJ2-7, with TRBD2 identical over 7 bases. The trim removed 2 bases at V and 3 bases at J, leaving 1 base unmatched. The V gene's germline CDR1 is SNHLY and CDR2 FYNNEI. The CDR3 is 13 amino acids. CDR3 DNA: TGTGCCAGCAGTGAATGGGACTACTACGAGCAGTACGTC. Protein product: CASSEWDYYEQYV.

This chain joins TRBV4-2 and TRBJ2-1; 11 positions agree with TRBD2. This CDR3 region has 16 residues. CDR1 and CDR2 from the germline V gene are LGHNA and YNFKEQ. V shed 0 bases, J shed 4 bases, and the junction held 2 bases outside the gene matches. CDR3 region: CASSQETSGAYNEQFF. The CDR3 DNA reads TGTGCCAGCAGCCAAGAGACTAGCGGGGCGTACAATGAGCAGTTCTTC.

The chain employs TRBV7-6 and TRBJ1-2; no firm D call. Trimming stripped 0 bases from V and 6 bases from J, with 8 bases between. The germline CDR1 and CDR2 sequences are SGHVS and FNYEAQ. This CDR3 has 13 residues. The CDR3 spells CASSLASGDGYTF. The CDR3 DNA reads TGTGCCAGCAGCTTAGCGTCCGGGGATGGCTACACCTTC.

Notes on this clone: One end of the junction varies from germline; a read error may be responsible. The chain joins TRBV5-1 to TRBJ2-1, with D perhaps matching TRBD2 (5 bases). The V gene's germline CDR1 is SGHRS and CDR2 YFSETQ. The length of the CDR3 is 15 residues. The CDR3 nucleotides read TGCGCCAGCAGGTTGGGCAGCGGCTCCTACAATGAGCAGTTCTTC. It codes for CASRLGSGSYNEQFF.

This chain links TRBV19 with TRBJ1-4; 8 positions agree with TRBD1. V shed 4 bases and J 2 bases; nucleotides not matched to a gene: 9. Germline assignment: CDR1 LNHDA and CDR2 SQIVND (reference sequence). The CDR3 runs 17 residues. CDR3 coding DNA: TGTGCCAGTAGTACACCAGGGGGCCCATGGACTAATGAAAAACTGTTTTTT. The encoded protein is CASSTPGGPWTNEKLFF.

This chain links TRBV5-6 with TRBJ2-5; 7 bases match TRBD1. The closer fit of TRBJ2-7 to the DNA end suggests the J call may be wrong. The CDR3 extends over 14 amino acids. Germline V lookup: CDR1 SGHDT, CDR2 YYEEEE. CDR3 nucleotide sequence: TGTGCCAGCAGCTTGGGGGGACAGCTCTACGAGCAGTACTTC. Translation: CASSLGGQLYEQYF.

This clone was recorded only once. The V and J genes are TRBV9 and TRBJ2-3; TRBD2 matches 7 bases. The CDR3 length is 15 residues. V gave up 0 bases and J gave up 3 bases; unmatched junction bases: 4. Germline assignment: CDR1 SGDLS and CDR2 YYNGEE. Written as DNA, the CDR3 is TGTGCCAGCAGCGTAGACGGAGCGGGGACAGATACGCAGTATTTT. Translation gives CASSVDGAGTDTQYF.

This sequence joins TRBV28 and TRBJ1-1; TRBD1 aligns across 7 bases. This CDR3 is built from 15 residues. The V gene end was trimmed by 0 bases and the J gene end by 1 base; junction bases not matched to a gene: 2. Germline V gives CDR1 MDHEN, CDR2 SYDVKM. CDR3 residues: CASSLWGQRNTEAFF. DNA for the CDR3: TGTGCCAGCAGTTTATGGGGACAGAGGAACACTGAAGCTTTCTTT.